The subject of this entry is one T cell receptor (beta chain). This clonotype turned up a few times. There is no known antigen for this receptor. No much larger clone exists at a distance of one base, and base qualities are not known. The CDR3 spans 14 residues, from the cysteine through the phenylalanine. The entry retains the CDR3 DNA only, 42 bases that are in frame from base 1. Reading the germline V gene (reference sequence) gives CDR1 LNHDA and CDR2 SQIVND. The junction carries 12 bases between V and J, which are trimmed by 3 bases and 3 bases respectively. This sample is part of a study of T-cell memory formation after mild COVID-19 (dated by TCRdb to the early 2020s). For context, the study as a whole: Most TCR sequence clusters were specific to one of the two donors. T-cell clones expanding and contracting after mild COVID-19 in two donors were tracked by longitudinal TCRalpha and TCRbeta repertoire sequencing. The cohort was made up of two young adult volunteers, one female and one male, who were previously healthy. General conclusions and limits of the study: The study included only a couple of mild cases, and larger cohorts that include severe cases with pre-infection samples were judged to be necessary. Balanced CD4/CD8 phenotypes were observed for clones contracting from day 15 to 85, whereas a bias towards CD4+ was observed for a second wave of clones expanding from day 15 to 37. Contracting CD4+ clones turned up mainly in the CM and EM memory subsets, whereas EMRA was where CD8+ clones were enriched. Some responding clones were found in pre-infection memory, which suggests that pre-existing cross-reactive memory T cells took part in the SARS-CoV-2 response. The second-wave clones that peaked on day 37 were not confirmed to be SARS-CoV-2 specific.

Sequencing used an Illumina NovaSeq 6000. Using 5'RACE with constant-segment primers, TCRalpha and TCRbeta cDNA libraries were constructed, with sample barcodes and unique molecular identifiers added in the process. RNA was extracted from every sample with Trizol reagent. Amplification of the libraries took two PCR steps, and the second step added a second sample barcode plus Illumina TruSeq adapters. Sequencing of libraries was performed on an Illumina NovaSeq with 2 x 150 bp paired-end reads. Per the original workflow: The reads were demultiplexed and collapsed into UMI-guided consensus sequences using migec v1.2.7. Using mixcr v2.1.11, UMI consensuses were aligned to TRA and TRB V and J templates and then assembled into clonotypes. Clonotypes were classified as expanded or contracted when called significant by both edgeR and NoisET, with noise models trained on biological replicates. edgeR calls used a false discovery rate-adjusted p below 0.01 and a log2 fold-change threshold of 1. PCA with hierarchical clustering of max-normalized trajectories of the 1000 most abundant clonotypes was used as exploratory dynamics analysis. Each responding clone was given a CD4 or CD8 phenotype based on the CD4+ and CD8+ repertoires, which had been sequenced separately. The raw public reads went through TCRdb reprocessing: fastp at Q25, MiXCR clone calling, in-frame beta chains kept. Every CDR3 protein is listed once, alongside the most common genes and DNA of its rows. The V and J calls here are based on TCRdb, not the publication. The sample profile shows some 410,000 distinct CDR3 sequences; about 25% of them were found once. Roughly 14% of the sample is held by the ten biggest clonotypes.

PBMCs were isolated by Ficoll-Paque density gradient centrifugation. The sequence was obtained from an adult woman who had mild COVID-19 (a few samples of this study predate the infection). The sample titles of this study are shuffled in the database, so cell type and time point are left out; the donor was told from shared clones. The rearrangement joined TRBV19 to TRBJ2-7; 5 matching bases give a weak D call of TRBD1. Sequences were obtained from PBMCs or a T cell subset sorted from them (not recorded which). The base sequence is TGTGCCAGTAGTATTCAGGGAAGTGACTACGAGCAGTACTTC. The encoded protein is CASSIQGSDYEQYF. This CDR3, with the reference TRBV19 and TRBJ2-7 proteins standing in past its ends, gives the full variable domain DGGITQSPKYLFRKEGQNVTLSCEQNLNHDAMYWYRQDPGQGLRLIYYSQIVNDFQKGDIAEGYSVSREKKESFPLTVTSAQKNPTAFYLCASSIQGSDYEQYFGPGTRLTVT.